This T cell receptor beta chain was sequenced for a study of breast tumors, draining lymph nodes, adjacent tissues. This clonotype was counted ten times or more. Its matching antigen is unknown. Possible read error: a much larger clone is one base away. TCRdb passed the multiplex PCR reads through MiXCR, listing each CDR3 protein once. The table lists 70,000 or so distinct CDR3 sequences, roughly 44% of them singletons. Overall study findings and caveats: Luminal-like breast cancer showed significantly greater tumor-nontumor repertoire similarity than basal-like breast cancer did. Findings are consistent with lymph node origin and intratumoral expansion of most tumor T cells. Data only fit, rather than demonstrated, lymph node origin of most tumor T cells. Compared with lymph nodes, tumors were less diverse; compared with nontumor tissue, more.

The sequenced material came from breast tumor tissue. This clonotype was sampled from a female donor with breast cancer. Some clones in this sample may be carry-over from other donors' samples.

CDR3 DNA sequence: TGTGCCAGCAGCTTAGAGGTGGGGGCCACTGAGACCCAGTACTTC. Its translation: CASSLEVGATETQYF. This sequence joins TRBV11-2 and TRBJ2-5; perhaps TRBD1 as D (6 bases). The CDR3 runs 15 residues. CDR1 is SGHAT and CDR2 is FQNNGV in the germline V gene. Trimming left V 0 bases short and J 5 bases short, with 13 bases between.